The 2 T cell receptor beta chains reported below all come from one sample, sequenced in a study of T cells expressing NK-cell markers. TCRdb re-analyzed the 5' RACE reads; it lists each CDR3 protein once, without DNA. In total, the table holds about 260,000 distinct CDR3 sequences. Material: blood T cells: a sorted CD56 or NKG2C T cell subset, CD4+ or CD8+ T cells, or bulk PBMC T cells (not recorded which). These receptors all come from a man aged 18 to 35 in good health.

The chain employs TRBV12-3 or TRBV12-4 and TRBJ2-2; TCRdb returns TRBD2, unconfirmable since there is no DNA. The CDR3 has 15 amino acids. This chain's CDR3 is CASSKRALNTGELFF.

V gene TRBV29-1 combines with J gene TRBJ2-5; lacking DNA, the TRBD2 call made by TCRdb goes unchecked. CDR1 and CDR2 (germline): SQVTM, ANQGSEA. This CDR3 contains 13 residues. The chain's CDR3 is CSAASRLAETQYF.